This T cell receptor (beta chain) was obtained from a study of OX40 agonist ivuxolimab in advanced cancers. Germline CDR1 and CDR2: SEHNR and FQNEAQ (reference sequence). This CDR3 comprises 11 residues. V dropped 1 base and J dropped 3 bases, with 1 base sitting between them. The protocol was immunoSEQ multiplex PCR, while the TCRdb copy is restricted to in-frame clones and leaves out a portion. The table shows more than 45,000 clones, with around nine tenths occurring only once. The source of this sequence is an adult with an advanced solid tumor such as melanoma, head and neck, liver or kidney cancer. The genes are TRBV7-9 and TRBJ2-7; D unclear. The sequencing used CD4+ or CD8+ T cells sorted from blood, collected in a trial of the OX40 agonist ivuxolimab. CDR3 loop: CASSLDYEQYF. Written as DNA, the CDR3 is TGTGCCAGCAGCTTAGACTACGAGCAGTACTTC.